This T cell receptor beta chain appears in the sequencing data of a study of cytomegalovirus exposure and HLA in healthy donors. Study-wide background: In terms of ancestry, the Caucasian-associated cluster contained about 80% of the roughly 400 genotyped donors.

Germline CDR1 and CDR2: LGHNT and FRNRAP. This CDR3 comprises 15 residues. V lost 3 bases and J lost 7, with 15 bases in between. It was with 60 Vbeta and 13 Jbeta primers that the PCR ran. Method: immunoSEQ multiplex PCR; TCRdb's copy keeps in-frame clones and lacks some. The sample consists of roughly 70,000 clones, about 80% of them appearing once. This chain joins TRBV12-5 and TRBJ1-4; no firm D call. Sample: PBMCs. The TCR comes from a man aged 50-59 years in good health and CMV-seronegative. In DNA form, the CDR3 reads TGTGCTAGTGGTTTCGATGGTCTTAGTGGTGAAAAACTGTTTTTT. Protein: CASGFDGLSGEKLFF.